The clone carrying this T cell receptor beta chain has only a few counts. Antigen specificity is unknown. The sample comes from a study of PD-L1 blockade in urothelial cancer. Study details: Male sex and bladder-origin urothelial cancer were recorded for about 85% of the roughly 30 patients. Patients' histories included 0 to 3 prior chemotherapy regimens. Study-level points and caveats: TCR clonality was measured in pretreatment peripheral blood. Clonality below the median predicted better survival.

Assay used: immunoSEQ multiplex PCR; TCRdb lists only in-frame clones, some missing. The sample holds 50,000 or so clones, roughly four fifths seen once. Specified time point: pretreatment peripheral blood. Each individual provided 1 to 8 samples (taken pretreatment and on-treatment). Here the sequenced sample was PBMCs, taken around atezolizumab (anti-PD-L1) treatment. The source is a man between 65 and 85 years old with urothelial cancer.

Written as DNA, the CDR3 is TGTGCCAGCAGGCGATACAAAGAAGACAGCTCCTATAATTCACCCCTCCACTTT. Its translation: CASRRYKEDSSYNSPLHF. The chain joins TRBV7-2 to TRBJ1-6; D is perhaps TRBD1 (5 bases). Trimming removed 6 bases from V and 0 bases from J, with 18 bases in between. CDR1 and CDR2 (germline): SGHTA, FQGNSA. The CDR3 runs 18 residues.